The rows below give T cell receptor beta chains drawn from one sample of a study of OX40 agonist ivuxolimab in advanced cancers. Clones were read by immunoSEQ multiplex PCR, and TCRdb kept only the in-frame ones, dropping some. The sample has fewer than 55,000 clones; approximately 80% are singletons. Specimen: CD4+ or CD8+ T cells sorted from blood, collected in a trial of the OX40 agonist ivuxolimab. Receptors originate from an adult with an advanced solid tumor such as melanoma, head and neck, liver or kidney cancer. The CDR3 runs from the conserved cysteine through the conserved F or W. Each record gives: J gene, V gene, CDR3 protein.

>TRBJ1-4|TRBV7-9
CASSPNRRGQNNEKLFF
>TRBJ2-1|TRBV14
CASSRTGNRQFF
>TRBJ1-6|TRBV10-1
CASSRTGGAPLHF
>TRBJ1-5|TRBV7-8
CASSPRLQGNQPQHF
>TRBJ1-1|TRBV29-1
CSAKPSGTPNTEAFF
>TRBJ2-1|TRBV15
CATSSGLGTGMNEQFF
>TRBJ1-1|TRBV19
CASSTRTASMNTEAFF
>TRBJ2-1|TRBV21-1
CASSKARTYNEQFF
>TRBJ1-1|TRBV13
CASSLAGGAPVTEAFF
>TRBJ1-2|TRBV7-8
CASSLFGGSGYGYTF
>TRBJ2-1|TRBV19
CASSILQGSYDEQFF
>TRBJ1-2|TRBV28
CASSRQEGYTF
>TRBJ2-3|TRBV6-1
CASSRDFRTDTQYF
>TRBJ1-6|TRBV7-2
CASSLSLGNSPLHF
>TRBJ2-1|TRBV5-4
CASSLGGFFYNEQFF
>TRBJ2-3|TRBV5-4
CASSLEPNTQYF
>TRBJ2-6|TRBV5-1
CASRPPGQRSSGANVLTF
>TRBJ1-6|TRBV10-1
CASSPLGRNSPLHF
>TRBJ2-2|TRBV19
CASSMPSGGGTGELFF
>TRBJ2-1|TRBV6-1
CASSGRGREFF
>TRBJ2-4|TRBV9
CASSVGAGGRRNIQYF
>TRBJ2-2|TRBV2
CASNRGQTGELFF
>TRBJ2-5|TRBV5-1
CASSLAFVGETQYF
>TRBJ2-4|TRBV25-1
CASSEAYSQGGNIQYF
>TRBJ2-3|TRBV5-4
CASSRGETVTDTQYF
>TRBJ1-4|TRBV29-1
CSASRATNEKLFF
>TRBJ2-1|TRBV19
CASSIRRGAIYNEQFF
>TRBJ1-2|TRBV6-1
CASSEALIVGGYTF
>TRBJ2-2|TRBV5-1
CASRFGTSNTGELFF
>TRBJ2-5|TRBV7-3
CASSPVGGGETQYF
>TRBJ2-4|TRBV6-1
CASSEALAGGRNIQYF
>TRBJ2-5|TRBV5-1
CASSSNDKAGETQYF
>TRBJ1-5|TRBV7-3
CASSPRQGLGPQHF
>TRBJ1-6|TRBV15
CATSRDRGRYSPLHF
>TRBJ1-1|TRBV7-8
CASSKEGGDTEAFF
>TRBJ2-3|TRBV10-1
CASGSSARDTQYF
>TRBJ2-5|TRBV6-1
CASTNRQGRQETQYF
>TRBJ2-3|TRBV7-9
CASSPHGLGTQYF
>TRBJ2-1|TRBV19
CASSMGTSGGNNEQFF
>TRBJ2-3|TRBV6-1
CASSEALVPPTDTQYF
>TRBJ1-4|TRBV5-4
CASSKPGTGGEKLFF
>TRBJ1-5|TRBV19
CASSITGGLNQPQHF
>TRBJ2-3|TRBV5-1
CASSLRGTDTQYF
>TRBJ1-2|TRBV5-1
CASSLVAGGFGGYTF
>TRBJ2-7|TRBV6-5
CASSSSGTPLYEQYF
>TRBJ2-7|TRBV5-1
CASSPGDGAPYEQYF
>TRBJ2-7|TRBV6-1
CASRHHGGYEQYF
>TRBJ1-5|TRBV21-1
CASSKVGDLVINQPQHF
>TRBJ1-4|TRBV6-1
CASSPGQLEKLFF